These 23 T cell receptor beta chains were all obtained from the same sample, sequenced in a study of T cell changes during pregnancy in multiple sclerosis. Sequencing used immunoSEQ multiplex PCR; TCRdb keeps in-frame clones, though not all of them. This table has tens of thousands of clones, roughly 93% appearing once. The input for sequencing was CD8+ T cells from peripheral blood mononuclear cells, taken in the second trimester of pregnancy. The receptor source for this set is a female donor with multiple sclerosis, enrolled in a pregnancy study.

This CDR3 is CASSLVGSTGETGELFF. The CDR3 bases are TGTGCCAGCAGCTTAGTAGGGTCGACAGGGGAGACCGGGGAGCTGTTTTTT. J is TRBJ2-2 and V is TRBV7-6; TRBD1 matches at 8 bases. V shed 1 base, J shed 5 bases, and the junction held 9 bases outside the gene matches. Germline lookup yields CDR1 SGHVS and CDR2 FNYEAQ. This CDR3 contains 17 residues.

The DNA for the CDR3 is TGTGCCAGCAGTGTTCGGGACAGGGGGTTCTACGAGCAGTACTTC. Translating gives CASSVRDRGFYEQYF. The chain uses TRBV6-1 and TRBJ2-7; TRBD1 matches 11 bases. CDR1 is MNHNS, CDR2 SASEGT, per germline. The V and J ends lost 4 bases and 3 bases, in that order; junction bases with no gene match: 5. The CDR3 runs 15 residues.

The chain has TRBV12-5 and TRBJ2-1, with 8 bases lining up with TRBD1. The CDR3 consists of 13 residues. After removal of 5 bases from V and 9 bases from J, the junction contained 6 bases not matched to a gene. Per the germline V gene, CDR1 is LGHNT and CDR2 is FRNRAP. The CDR3 region has the DNA TGTGCTAGTGGTATTGGGACAGGTGGTGAGCAGTTCTTC. Protein product: CASGIGTGGEQFF. Combining the CDR3 with reference TRBV12-5 and TRBJ2-1 gives the whole variable domain DARVTQTPRHKVTEMGQEVTMRCQPILGHNTVFWYRQTMMQGLELLAYFRNRAPLDDSGMPKDRFSAEMPDATLATLKIQPSEPRDSAVYFCASGIGTGGEQFFGPGTRLTVL.

The rearrangement links TRBV7-8 to TRBJ2-7; D ambiguous. CDR3 size: 12 residues. The germline V and J ends were trimmed by 4 bases and 1 base, with 5 bases remaining between them. Germline V lookup: CDR1 SGHVS, CDR2 FQNEAQ. Here the CDR3 reads CASSYGSYEQYF. The CDR3 nucleotides read TGTGCCAGCAGCTACGGGTCCTACGAGCAGTACTTC.

This rearrangement joins TRBV18 to TRBJ1-5, with 8 bases lining up with TRBD1. J was trimmed by 0 bases and V by 4 bases; bases with no gene match: 2. CDR1 and CDR2 from the germline V gene are KGHSH and LQKENI. The CDR3 runs to 15 residues. CDR3 amino acids: CASSQDRASNQPQHF. As DNA, the CDR3 is TGTGCCAGCTCACAGGACAGGGCTAGCAATCAGCCCCAGCATTTT.

V gene TRBV18 combines with J gene TRBJ1-2; 7 nucleotides match TRBD1. CDR1 is KGHSH and CDR2 is LQKENI in the germline V gene. This CDR3 comprises 15 residues. V lost 0 bases and J lost 5; bases outside the gene matches: 6. CDR3 amino acids: CASSPPDRADYGYTF. The CDR3 DNA reads as TGTGCCAGCTCACCACCCGACAGGGCCGATTATGGCTACACCTTC.

J is TRBJ2-1 and V is TRBV27; D not certain. The CDR3 is made up of 11 amino acids. Trimming removed 1 base from V and 9 bases from J, with 4 bases in between. CDR1 is MNHEY, CDR2 SMNVEV, per germline (reference sequence). DNA of the CDR3: TGTGCCAGCAGTTTATACGGTGAGCAGTTCTTC. This codes for CASSLYGEQFF.

The chain links TRBV6-5 to TRBJ1-2; D uncertain. The CDR3 sequence is 13 residues long. Looked up from germline, CDR1 is MNHEY and CDR2 is SVGAGI. Trimming took 4 bases from V and 6 from J, leaving 12 bases between them. The CDR3 coding sequence is TGTGCCAGCAGTTTACAGCGGTCGGATGGCTACACCTTC. Its translation is CASSLQRSDGYTF.

The V and J genes are TRBV27 and TRBJ1-5; D not resolved. The length of the CDR3 is 14 residues. In germline, CDR1 is MNHEY, CDR2 SMNVEV (reference sequence). V was clipped by 4 bases and J by 6 bases, with 13 bases between them. CDR3 region: CASSSPGIGQPQHF. The CDR3 DNA reads as TGTGCCAGCAGTTCACCGGGAATCGGTCAGCCCCAGCATTTT.

The chain couples TRBV6-5 to TRBJ2-5; 8 positions match TRBD1. Trimming removed 2 bases from V and 3 bases from J; junction bases left unmatched: 5. Germline loops: CDR1 MNHEY, CDR2 SVGAGI. The CDR3 loop spans 15 amino acids. Here the CDR3 DNA reads TGTGCCAGCAGTTACCTTTCGGACAGGGAAGAGACCCAGTACTTC. Its protein product is CASSYLSDREETQYF.

This chain links TRBV30 with TRBJ2-1, with a possible D match to TRBD1 (5 bases). Germline V lookup: CDR1 GTSNPN, CDR2 SVGIG (reference sequence). V shed 2 bases and J shed 5 bases, with 10 bases lying between them. The CDR3 consists of 13 residues. CDR3 region: CAWSSDNHNEQFF. CDR3 bases: TGTGCCTGGAGTTCGGACAACCACAATGAGCAGTTCTTC. Looking up the rest from reference TRBV30 and TRBJ2-1 gives the full variable domain: SQTIHQWPATLVQPVGSPLSLECTVEGTSNPNLYWYRQAAGRGLQLLFYSVGIGQISSEVPQNLSASRPQDRQFILSSKKLLLSDSGFYLCAWSSDNHNEQFFGPGTRLTVL.

The J gene is TRBJ2-1, the V gene TRBV5-4; 10 nucleotides agree with TRBD1. Germline assignment: CDR1 SGHNT and CDR2 YYREEE (reference sequence). The CDR3 has 11 residues. Unmatched junction bases numbered 2, after V lost 3 bases and J lost 14 bases. The CDR3 reads CASSSGQGEFF. CDR3 sequence (DNA): TGTGCCAGCAGCTCCGGACAGGGGGAGTTCTTC.

The chain is built from TRBV4-3 and TRBJ1-2; 11 bases map to TRBD1. CDR3 length: 15 residues. Trimming removed 4 bases from V and 3 bases from J; junction bases left unmatched: 4. CDR1 and CDR2 from the germline V gene are LGHNA and YSLEER. CDR3 in DNA: TGCGCCAGCAGCCCCGGGACAGGGGGTTACTATGGCTACACCTTC. It encodes CASSPGTGGYYGYTF.

This chain connects TRBV4-3 to TRBJ1-1; 8 bases align to TRBD1. Germline values: CDR1 LGHNA, CDR2 YSLEER. V shed 3 bases and J 4 bases; nucleotides not matched to a gene: 10. The CDR3 sequence is 16 residues long. The CDR3 spells CASSHTTGTGLTEAFF. CDR3 nucleotides: TGCGCCAGCAGCCACACGACCGGGACAGGCCTCACTGAAGCTTTCTTT.

This clone was counted once. The rearrangement links TRBV4-3 to TRBJ1-2, with D possibly TRBD1 on 5 matching bases. The CDR3 runs 15 residues. The V gene lost 3 bases and the J gene lost 7 bases, with 18 bases spanning the gap. Per germline, CDR1 LGHNA and CDR2 YSLEER. CDR3 sequence reads: CASSHLAGPTAGYTF. CDR3 in DNA: TGCGCCAGCAGCCATTTGGCGGGACCGACGGCTGGCTACACCTTC.

The chain recombines TRBV27 with TRBJ2-7, with D tentatively TRBD1 (5 bases). V lost 3 bases and J lost 4, with 7 bases in between. CDR1 is MNHEY and CDR2 is SMNVEV in the germline V gene (reference sequence). CDR3 length: 12 residues. DNA for the CDR3: TGTGCCAGCAGTTTCGCAGGGTACGAGCAGTACTTC. Its translation: CASSFAGYEQYF.

This clone was picked up one time. The chain uses TRBV9 and TRBJ2-7; weak D call: TRBD2 (6 bases). V was shortened by 0 bases and J by 4 bases, with 11 bases between the two germline ends. This CDR3 contains 14 residues. Germline V gives CDR1 SGDLS, CDR2 YYNGEE. The CDR3 DNA follows: TGTGCCAGCAGCGTAGCGGGGGTCGGGTACGAGCAGTACTTC. Amino acids: CASSVAGVGYEQYF.

The chain carries TRBV7-9 and TRBJ2-7; tentative D call: TRBD2 (6 bases). In germline, CDR1 is SEHNR, CDR2 FQNEAQ (reference sequence). CDR3 size: 12 residues. The ends were cut back, 11 bases at V and 0 bases at J, with 11 bases in the middle. Here the CDR3 reads CAAETSSYEQYF. The CDR3 nucleotides are TGTGCCGCCGAGACTAGCTCCTACGAGCAGTACTTC.

The chain is built from TRBV4-1 and TRBJ2-7; 12 positions match TRBD2. Germline V CDR1 and CDR2: MGHRA, YSYEKL. The trim removed 2 bases at V and 6 bases at J, leaving 5 bases unmatched. The length of the CDR3 is 15 residues. The CDR3 DNA follows: TGCGCCAGCAGCCAATCGACTAGCGGGAGCGCCGAGCAGTACTTC. Its protein is CASSQSTSGSAEQYF.

The rearrangement links TRBV4-1 to TRBJ2-3; 9 bases are shared with TRBD2. The V gene end was trimmed by 4 bases and the J gene end by 0 bases; junction bases not matched to a gene: 5. This CDR3 is 16 amino acids long. Germline V lookup: CDR1 MGHRA, CDR2 YSYEKL. CDR3 nucleotides: TGCGCCAGCAGCCGACTAGCGGACGCAAGCACAGATACGCAGTATTTT. Residues: CASSRLADASTDTQYF.

The genes are TRBV4-1 and TRBJ2-3, with 8 bases matching TRBD2. The CDR3 runs 17 residues. After removal of 0 bases from V and 7 bases from J, the junction contained 12 bases not matched to a gene. The germline V gene has CDR1 MGHRA and CDR2 YSYEKL. This CDR3 reads CASSQDELAGAGNTQYF. DNA of the CDR3: TGCGCCAGCAGCCAAGATGAGCTAGCGGGTGCCGGGAATACGCAGTATTTT.

V usage is TRBV27 and J usage is TRBJ1-1, with D perhaps TRBD1 (5 bases). Deletions cut 6 bases from V and 4 bases from J, with 21 bases between. The CDR3 covers 16 residues. CDR1 and CDR2 (germline): MNHEY, SMNVEV (reference sequence). This CDR3 reads CASRNPSRVPSTEAFF. The CDR3 coding sequence is TGTGCCAGCAGGAACCCGTCCAGGGTCCCCAGCACTGAAGCTTTCTTT.

CDR3 nucleotide sequence: TGTGCCAGCAGCTTGGCCCGCGGCAATCAGCCCCAGCATTTT. Its protein product is CASSLARGNQPQHF. The V and J genes are TRBV5-5 and TRBJ1-5, with D unclear. The V gene lost 0 bases and the J gene lost 2 bases, with 6 bases spanning the gap. Germline V lookup: CDR1 SGHKS, CDR2 YYEKEE (reference sequence). This CDR3 has 14 amino acids.